What follows is one T cell receptor beta chain and its context. The data are from a study of blood T cell repertoires in COVID-19. Overall study context: The United States, Italy and Spain were the sources of the acute and convalescent COVID-19 samples.

The CDR3 length is 15 residues. The V end was cut by 7 bases, the J end by 0 bases, with 15 bases between. Germline V gene sequence: CDR1 SGHTA, CDR2 FQGNSA. In the authors' workflow: Estimated nucleated cell counts came from reference gene primer amplification. Sequencing used immunoSEQ multiplex PCR; TCRdb keeps in-frame clones, though not all of them. V and J calls and clone size come straight from that table; D and trimming were deduced from the DNA. Of 250,000 to 350,000 clones in the sample, 90% were seen once. Each participant's cohort was designated according to participant-reported clinical history.

The clonotype comes from a woman between 18 and 30 years old with acute COVID-19. The V and J genes are TRBV7-2 and TRBJ1-1, with a weak D call TRBD1 (5 bases). The specimen sequenced was PBMCs or T cells enriched from blood (not recorded which). The CDR3 spells CASKPGGGVNTEAFF. In nucleotides, the CDR3 is TGTGCCAGCAAACCTGGGGGGGGAGTGAACACTGAAGCTTTCTTT.